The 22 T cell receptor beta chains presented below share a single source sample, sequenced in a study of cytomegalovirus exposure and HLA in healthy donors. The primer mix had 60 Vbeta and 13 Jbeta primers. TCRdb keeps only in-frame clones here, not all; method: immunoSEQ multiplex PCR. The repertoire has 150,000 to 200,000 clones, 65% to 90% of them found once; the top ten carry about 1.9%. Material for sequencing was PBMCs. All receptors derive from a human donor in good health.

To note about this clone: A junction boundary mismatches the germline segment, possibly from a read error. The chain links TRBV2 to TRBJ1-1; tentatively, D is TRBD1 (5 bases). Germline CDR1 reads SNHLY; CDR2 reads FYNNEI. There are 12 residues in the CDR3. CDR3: CARRQLNTEAFF. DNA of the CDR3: TGTGCCAGACGACAGTTGAATACTGAAGCTTTCTTT.

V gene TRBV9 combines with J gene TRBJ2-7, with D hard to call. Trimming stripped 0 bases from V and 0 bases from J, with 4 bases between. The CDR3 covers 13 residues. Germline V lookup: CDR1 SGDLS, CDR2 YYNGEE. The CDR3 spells CASSVGISYEQYF. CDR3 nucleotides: TGTGCCAGCAGCGTAGGTATCTCCTACGAGCAGTACTTC.

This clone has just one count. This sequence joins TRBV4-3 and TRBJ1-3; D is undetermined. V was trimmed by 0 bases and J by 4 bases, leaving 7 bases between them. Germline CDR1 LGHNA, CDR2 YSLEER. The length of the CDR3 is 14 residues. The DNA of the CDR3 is TGCGCCAGCAGCCAAGATTCGGTGGGAAACACCATATATTTT. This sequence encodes CASSQDSVGNTIYF.

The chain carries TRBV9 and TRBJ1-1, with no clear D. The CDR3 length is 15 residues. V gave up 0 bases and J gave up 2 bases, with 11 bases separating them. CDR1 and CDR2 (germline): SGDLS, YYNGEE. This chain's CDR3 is CASSVGPISNTEAFF. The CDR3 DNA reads TGTGCCAGCAGCGTAGGTCCAATTTCAAACACTGAAGCTTTCTTT.

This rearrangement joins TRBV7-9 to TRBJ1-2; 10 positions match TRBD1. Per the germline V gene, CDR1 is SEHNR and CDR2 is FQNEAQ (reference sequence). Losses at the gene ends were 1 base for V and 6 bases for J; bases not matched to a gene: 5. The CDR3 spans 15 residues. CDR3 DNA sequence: TGTGCCAGCAGCTTAGGGTACGGGACAGGGGATGGCTACACCTTC. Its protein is CASSLGYGTGDGYTF.

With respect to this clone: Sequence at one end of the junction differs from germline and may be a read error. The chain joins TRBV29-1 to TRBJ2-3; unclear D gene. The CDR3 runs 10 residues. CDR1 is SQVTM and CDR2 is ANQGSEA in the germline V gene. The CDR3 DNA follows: TGCAGCGTTGAAGAGCTCGGCAGGCATTTT. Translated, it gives CSVEELGRHF.

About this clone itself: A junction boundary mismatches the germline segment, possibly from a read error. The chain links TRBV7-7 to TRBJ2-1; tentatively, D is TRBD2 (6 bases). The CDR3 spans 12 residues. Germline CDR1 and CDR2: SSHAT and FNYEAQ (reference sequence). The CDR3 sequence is CASSQLGGEQFF. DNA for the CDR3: TGTGCTAGCAGCCAACTGGGGGGAGAGCAGTTCTTC.

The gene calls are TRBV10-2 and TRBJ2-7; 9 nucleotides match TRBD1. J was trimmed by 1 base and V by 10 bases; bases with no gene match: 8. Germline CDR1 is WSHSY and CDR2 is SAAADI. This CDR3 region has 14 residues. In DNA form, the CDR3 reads TGCGCCACCACTCGGGGACAGGGATCCTACGAGCAGTACTTC. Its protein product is CATTRGQGSYEQYF.

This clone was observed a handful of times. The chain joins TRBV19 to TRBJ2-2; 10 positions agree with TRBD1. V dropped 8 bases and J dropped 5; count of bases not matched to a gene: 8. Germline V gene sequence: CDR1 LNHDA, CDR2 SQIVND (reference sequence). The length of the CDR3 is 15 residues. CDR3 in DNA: TGTGCCAGTGGGGGGACAGGGGATCGGACCGGGGAGCTGTTTTTT. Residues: CASGGTGDRTGELFF.

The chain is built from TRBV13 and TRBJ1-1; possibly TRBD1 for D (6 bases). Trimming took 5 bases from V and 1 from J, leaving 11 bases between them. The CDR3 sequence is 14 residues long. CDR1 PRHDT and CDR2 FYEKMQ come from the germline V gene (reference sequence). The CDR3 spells CASSNPTGNTEAFF. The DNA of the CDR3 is TGTGCCAGCAGCAACCCGACAGGGAACACTGAAGCTTTCTTT.

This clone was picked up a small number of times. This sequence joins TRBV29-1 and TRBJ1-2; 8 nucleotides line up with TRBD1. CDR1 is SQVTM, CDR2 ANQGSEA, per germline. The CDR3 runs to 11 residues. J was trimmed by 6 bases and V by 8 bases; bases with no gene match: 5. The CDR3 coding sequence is TGCAGCTCCCAGGGGGCGAATGGCTACACCTTC. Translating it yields CSSQGANGYTF.

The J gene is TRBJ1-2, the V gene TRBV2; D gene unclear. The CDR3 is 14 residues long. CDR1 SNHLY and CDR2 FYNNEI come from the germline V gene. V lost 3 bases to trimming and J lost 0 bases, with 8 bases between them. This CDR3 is CASSERSTNYGYTF. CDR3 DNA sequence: TGTGCCAGCAGTGAGAGGTCTACTAACTATGGCTACACCTTC.

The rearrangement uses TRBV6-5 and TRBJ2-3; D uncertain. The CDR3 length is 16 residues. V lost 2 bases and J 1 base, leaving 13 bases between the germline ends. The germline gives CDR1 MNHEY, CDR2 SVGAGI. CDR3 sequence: CASSYINPPGTDTQYF. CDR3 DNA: TGTGCCAGCAGTTACATAAATCCGCCGGGCACAGATACGCAGTATTTT.

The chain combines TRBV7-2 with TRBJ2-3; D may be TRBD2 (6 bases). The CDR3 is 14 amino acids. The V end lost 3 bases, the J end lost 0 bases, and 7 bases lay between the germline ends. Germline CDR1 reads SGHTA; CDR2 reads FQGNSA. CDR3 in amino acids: CASSLTRSTDTQYF. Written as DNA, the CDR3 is TGTGCCAGCAGCTTGACTAGAAGCACAGATACGCAGTATTTT.

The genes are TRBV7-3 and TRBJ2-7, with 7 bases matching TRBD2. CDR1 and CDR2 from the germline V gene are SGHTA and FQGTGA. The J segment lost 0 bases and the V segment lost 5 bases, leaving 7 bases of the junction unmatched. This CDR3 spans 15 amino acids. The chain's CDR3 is CASSSGVGSSYEQYF. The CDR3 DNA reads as TGTGCCAGCAGCAGCGGGGTCGGATCCTCCTACGAGCAGTACTTC. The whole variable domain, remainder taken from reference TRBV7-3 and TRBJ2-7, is GAGVSQTPSNKVTEKGKYVELRCDPISGHTALYWYRQSLGQGPEFLIYFQGTGAADDSGLPNDRFFAVRPEGSVSTLKIQRTERGDSAVYLCASSSGVGSSYEQYFGPGTRLTVT.

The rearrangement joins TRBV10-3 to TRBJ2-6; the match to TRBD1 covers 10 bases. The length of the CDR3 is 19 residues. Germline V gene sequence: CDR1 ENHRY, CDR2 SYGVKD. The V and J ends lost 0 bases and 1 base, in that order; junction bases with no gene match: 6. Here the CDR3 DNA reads TGTGCCATCAGTGAGTCGTTGGGACAGGGGTTTTCTGGGGCCAACGTCCTGACTTTC. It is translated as CAISESLGQGFSGANVLTF.

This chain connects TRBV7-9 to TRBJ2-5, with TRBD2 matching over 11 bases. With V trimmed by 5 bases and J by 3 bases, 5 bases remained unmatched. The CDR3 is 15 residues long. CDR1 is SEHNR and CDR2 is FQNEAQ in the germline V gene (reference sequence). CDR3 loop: CASSQPTSGEETQYF. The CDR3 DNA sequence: TGTGCCAGCAGCCAACCGACTAGCGGGGAAGAGACCCAGTACTTC.

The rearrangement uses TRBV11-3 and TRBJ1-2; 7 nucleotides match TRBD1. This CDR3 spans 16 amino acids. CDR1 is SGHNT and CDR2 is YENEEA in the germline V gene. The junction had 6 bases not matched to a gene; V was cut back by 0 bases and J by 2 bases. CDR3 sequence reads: CASSLEGQKGNYGYTF. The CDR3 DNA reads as TGTGCCAGCAGCTTAGAGGGACAGAAAGGGAACTATGGCTACACCTTC.

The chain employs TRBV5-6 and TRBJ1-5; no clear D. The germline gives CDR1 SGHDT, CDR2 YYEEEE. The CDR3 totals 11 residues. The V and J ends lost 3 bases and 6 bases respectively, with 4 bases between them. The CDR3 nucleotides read TGTGCCAGCAGCTCCATTCAGCCCCAGCATTTT. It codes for CASSSIQPQHF.

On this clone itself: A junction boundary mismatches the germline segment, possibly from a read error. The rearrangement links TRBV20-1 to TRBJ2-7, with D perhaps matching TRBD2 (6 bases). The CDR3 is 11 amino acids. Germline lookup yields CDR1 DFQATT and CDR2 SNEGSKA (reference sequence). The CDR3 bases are TGCAGTGCTAGAGAGGAGGGCAATATGGTCTTC. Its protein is CSAREEGNMVF.

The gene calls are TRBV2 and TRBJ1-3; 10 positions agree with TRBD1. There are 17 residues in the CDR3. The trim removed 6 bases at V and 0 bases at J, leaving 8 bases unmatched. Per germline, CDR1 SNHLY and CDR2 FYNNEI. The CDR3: CASRQGQGPFSGNTIYF. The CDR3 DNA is TGTGCCAGCAGGCAGGGACAGGGGCCCTTCTCTGGAAACACCATATATTTT.

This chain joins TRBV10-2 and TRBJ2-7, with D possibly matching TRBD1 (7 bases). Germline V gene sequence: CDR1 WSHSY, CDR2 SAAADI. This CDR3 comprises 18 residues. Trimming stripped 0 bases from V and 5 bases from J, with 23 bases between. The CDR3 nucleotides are TGCGCCAGCAGTGAGTCCCACCAGGGTAAGACAGGGAGGAACGAGCAGTACTTC. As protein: CASSESHQGKTGRNEQYF.